A selection of T cell receptor beta chains follows, all from one sample in a study of T cell responses to AZD1222 COVID-19 vaccine. Sequencing was performed with immunoSEQ multiplex PCR; in TCRdb, only in-frame clones are kept and a portion is missing. The data hold 90,000 to 120,000 clones, with over 80% observed a single time. Here the sequenced sample was peripheral blood, taken 28 days after the second AZD1222 dose. The receptors come from an adult who received the AZD1222 COVID-19 vaccine. Both conserved end residues are part of each CDR3.

v_gene	j_gene	CDR3aa
TRBV28	TRBJ2-7	CASSVRMSSYEQYF
TRBV11-2	TRBJ1-5	CASSPDRAQPQHF
TRBV28	TRBJ2-7	CASSWGQIYEQYF
TRBV9	TRBJ1-3	CASSVEGQPSGNTIYF
TRBV19	TRBJ2-7	CASSITLSDEQYF
TRBV19	TRBJ1-2	CASRTGQNYGYTF
TRBV5-5	TRBJ1-3	CASRRQAGLSGNTIYF
TRBV7-2	TRBJ2-1	CASSQDSGGYSSSQFF
TRBV4-2	TRBJ2-1	CASSQDEKYNEQFF
TRBV3-1/TRBV3-2	TRBJ1-6	CASNHGGNSPLHF
TRBV19	TRBJ2-1	CASSLDRGQNEQFF
TRBV2	TRBJ2-5	CASSATGGLAGGLQTQYF
TRBV7-9	TRBJ2-1	CASSLLAGVNEQFF
TRBV24-1	TRBJ2-7	CATSDGAGPSYEQYF
TRBV30	TRBJ1-6	CAWSALQIQNSPLHF
TRBV27	TRBJ2-1	CASIRKAGGFVNEQFF
TRBV6-2/TRBV6-3	TRBJ1-5	CASSYSSGGRVQPQHF
TRBV13	TRBJ2-5	CASSLSGLAGGETQYF
TRBV29-1	TRBJ1-6	CSVGDANSPLHF
TRBV27	TRBJ1-2	CASSSGTDRGYTF
TRBV4-3	TRBJ2-5	CASSQDPDGETQYF
TRBV7-9	TRBJ2-7	CAIRPGPYEQYF
TRBV6-5	TRBJ2-7	CASSYSIVRSYEQYF
TRBV2	TRBJ2-7	CASYGGAYEQYF
TRBV28	TRBJ2-7	CASSFQPLKEGMSSYEQYF
TRBV7-8	TRBJ1-2	CASSLGQGLGGYTF
TRBV6-2/TRBV6-3	TRBJ2-5	CASSYSDSRGETQYF
TRBV6-5	TRBJ1-6	CASSRTSNSPLHF
TRBV29-1	TRBJ2-1	CSTKGLAGFGRQFF
TRBV6-4	TRBJ2-1	CASSDSPGQGANEQFF
TRBV15	TRBJ1-5	CATSSDPRSNQPQHF
TRBV6-5	TRBJ1-1	CASSSGPNTEAFF
TRBV30	TRBJ2-4	CAWSRRLAGVQSKNIQYF
TRBV9	TRBJ1-2	CASSQGTGSLTGGYTF
TRBV25-1	TRBJ1-1	CASSESHMNTEAFF
TRBV7-3	TRBJ2-1	CASSSRGPGLAGPPEQFF
TRBV10-3	TRBJ1-2	CAISEVQDYYGYTF
TRBV28	TRBJ2-7	CASTRGAYEQYF
TRBV28	TRBJ1-2	CASSPAGLTNYGYTF
TRBV12-5	TRBJ1-4	CASGQTGTSYEKLFF
TRBV4-1	TRBJ2-4	CASSHQILAKNIQYF
TRBV12-3/TRBV12-4	TRBJ2-7	CASSPDKFYEQYF
TRBV5-1	TRBJ2-2	CASSARDRGPNTGELFF
TRBV9	TRBJ1-3	CASSAQPSSGNTIYF
TRBV30	TRBJ1-5	CAWSRAGNSNQPQHF
TRBV3-1/TRBV3-2	TRBJ2-2	CASSPGLLMEGTGELFF
TRBV5-1	TRBJ2-1	CASSPGAGNEQFF
TRBV25-1	TRBJ1-2	CASTPRGGSGYTF
TRBV5-1	TRBJ2-2	CASSRTNTGELFF
TRBV7-8	TRBJ1-1	CASSRRGEAFF
TRBV6-6	TRBJ2-7	CASSSGQGVSQWYF
TRBV19	TRBJ2-2	CASRTRDRETGELFF
TRBV7-3	TRBJ1-1	CASSFGAGGTEAFF
TRBV28	TRBJ2-7	CASSFHSLQGEQYF
TRBV9	TRBJ2-7	CASSRGLADSYEQYF
TRBV12-3/TRBV12-4	TRBJ1-1	CASSGGETGEAFF
TRBV10-1	TRBJ1-5	CASSESSARGVEPQHF
TRBV19	TRBJ1-4	CASSSGQGAKLFF